Presented here are 18 T cell receptor beta chains from one specimen sequenced in a study of beta chain features in type 1 diabetes. These receptors' targets are unknown. The isolated RNA, all of it, was reverse transcribed, so expressed TCRB transcripts were what got sequenced. Generated by immunoSEQ multiplex PCR, the TCRdb table keeps only in-frame clones and is missing some. This table has a few hundred thousand clones, 16% appearing once. Study observations and caveats: Shortening that was moderate but significant affected the TCRB CDR3s of Type 1 diabetes patients in all four CD4+ subsets.

Sequencing was performed on naive CD4+ T cells from blood. The receptor source for this set is a man under 40 with type 1 diabetes.

This clone has just a few counts. The chain couples TRBV19 to TRBJ2-7; tentatively, D is TRBD2 (5 bases). Germline CDR1 reads LNHDA; CDR2 reads SQIVND (reference sequence). V was clipped by 4 bases and J by 1 base, with 11 bases between them. The CDR3 has 14 amino acids. Written as DNA, the CDR3 is TGTGCCAGTAGTAGGGCCGGGGAATCCTACGAGCAGTACTTC. Its translation is CASSRAGESYEQYF. The variable domain in full, completed from reference TRBV19 and TRBJ2-7, reads DGGITQSPKYLFRKEGQNVTLSCEQNLNHDAMYWYRQDPGQGLRLIYYSQIVNDFQKGDIAEGYSVSREKKESFPLTVTSAQKNPTAFYLCASSRAGESYEQYFGPGTRLTVT.

The chain uses TRBV6-5 and TRBJ2-7, with 8 bases identical to TRBD1. CDR1 is MNHEY, CDR2 SVGAGI, per germline. With V trimmed by 11 bases and J by 8 bases, 8 bases remained unmatched. The CDR3 has 11 amino acids. The CDR3 region has the DNA TGTGCCTGTAATCAGGGGGCGAAGCAGTACTTC. Translation gives CACNQGAKQYF.

The chain carries TRBV18 and TRBJ1-1; perhaps TRBD1 as D (6 bases). In germline, CDR1 is KGHSH, CDR2 LQKENI. Trimming removed 6 bases from V and 6 bases from J, with 14 bases in between. CDR3 length equals 13 residues. In DNA form, the CDR3 reads TGTGCCAGCTCTTACGGACAGAAAGCTGAAGCTTTCTTT. Protein: CASSYGQKAEAFF.

This clone was seen more than once but under ten times. The chain carries TRBV15 and TRBJ2-1; D possibly corresponds to TRBD1 (5 bases). The CDR3 is 12 amino acids. V dropped 3 bases and J dropped 10 bases, with 10 bases sitting between them. Germline V CDR1 and CDR2: LNHNV, YYDKDF (reference sequence). Here the CDR3 DNA reads TGTGCCACCAGCAGGTCGAACAGGGAGCAGTTCTTC. Translating gives CATSRSNREQFF.

This clone was recorded once. V gene TRBV15 combines with J gene TRBJ2-3; 11 bases line up with TRBD2. Germline assignment: CDR1 LNHNV and CDR2 YYDKDF (reference sequence). The ends lost 5 bases at V and 4 bases at J; junction bases unmatched: 14. The CDR3 covers 18 residues. DNA for the CDR3: TGTGCCACCAGCGAGGGAGTAGCGGGAGGGGCATCATCAGATACGCAGTATTTT. Protein: CATSEGVAGGASSDTQYF. The full variable domain, with the rest looked up from reference TRBV15 and TRBJ2-3, is DAMVIQNPRYQVTQFGKPVTLSCSQTLNHNVMYWYQQKSSQAPKLLFHYYDKDFNNEADTPDNFQSRRPNTSFCFLDIRSPGLGDTAMYLCATSEGVAGGASSDTQYFGPGTRLTVL.

This clone has only a few counts. The chain is built from TRBV7-9 and TRBJ2-3; unclear D gene. The CDR3 is made up of 14 amino acids. Germline CDR1 is SEHNR and CDR2 is FQNEAQ (reference sequence). V shed 4 bases and J shed 1 base, with 9 bases lying between them. CDR3 bases: TGTGCCAGCAGCTCTACGGCAGGCACAGATACGCAGTATTTT. This translates into CASSSTAGTDTQYF.

The gene calls are TRBV4-2 and TRBJ1-2; D is unresolved. Germline V gene data show CDR1 as LGHNA and CDR2 as YNFKEQ. V lost 0 bases to trimming and J lost 5 bases, with 13 bases between them. This CDR3 has 15 amino acids. The CDR3 reads CASSQDWSVSYGYTF. In DNA form, the CDR3 reads TGTGCCAGCAGCCAAGATTGGTCAGTTTCTTATGGCTACACCTTC.

This clone was seen a few times. The chain has TRBV7-2 and TRBJ1-1; D not resolved. Trimming took 5 bases from V and 3 from J, leaving 13 bases between them. CDR3 length: 14 amino acids. Germline V CDR1 and CDR2: SGHTA, FQGNSA. The CDR3 region has the DNA TGTGCCAGCAGCCTTCAGTTCGGGGACACTGAAGCTTTCTTT. Protein: CASSLQFGDTEAFF. The full variable domain, rest sourced from reference TRBV7-2 and TRBJ1-1, is GAGVSQSPSNKVTEKGKDVELRCDPISGHTALYWYRQSLGQGLEFLIYFQGNSAPDKSGLPSDRFSAERTGGSVSTLTIQRTQQEDSAVYLCASSLQFGDTEAFFGQGTRLTVV.

V gene TRBV25-1 combines with J gene TRBJ2-1; D possibly uses TRBD1 or TRBD2 (6 bases each). CDR1 MGHDK and CDR2 SYGVNS come from the germline V gene. The CDR3 extends over 14 amino acids. V lost 8 bases, J lost 9 bases, and 20 bases lay in between. The CDR3, as DNA: TGTGCCAGCCAGCTAGCGCCTGGGGGGCGTGAGCAGTTCTTC. Protein sequence: CASQLAPGGREQFF.

The chain carries TRBV7-2 and TRBJ2-7; D is ambiguous. CDR3 size: 13 residues. V was shortened by 2 bases and J by 4 bases, with 9 bases between the two germline ends. Germline V gene lookup returns CDR1 SGHTA and CDR2 FQGNSA. The DNA for the CDR3 is TGTGCCAGCAGCTTATTAGGTAGATACGAGCAGTACTTC. As protein: CASSLLGRYEQYF.

This chain joins TRBV9 and TRBJ2-7; D is unclear. CDR1 SGDLS and CDR2 YYNGEE come from the germline V gene. Trimming removed 0 bases at V and 2 bases at J, with 9 bases between. This CDR3 has 14 residues. The CDR3 nucleotides read TGTGCCAGCAGCGTAGATCCTGCGACCTACGAGCAGTACTTC. Its protein is CASSVDPATYEQYF.

The chain employs TRBV9 and TRBJ2-1, with a tentative D call TRBD2 (6 bases). Germline V CDR1 and CDR2: SGDLS, YYNGEE. V gave up 2 bases and J gave up 2 bases, with 11 bases separating them. The CDR3 is 15 residues long. CDR3 residues: CASSVGGAAYNEQFF. As DNA, the CDR3 is TGTGCCAGCAGCGTCGGAGGGGCGGCCTACAATGAGCAGTTCTTC. Looking up the rest from reference TRBV9 and TRBJ2-1 gives the full variable domain: DSGVTQTPKHLITATGQRVTLRCSPRSGDLSVYWYQQSLDQGLQFLIQYYNGEERAKGNILERFSAQQFPDLHSELNLSSLELGDSALYFCASSVGGAAYNEQFFGPGTRLTVL.

The chain recombines TRBV30 with TRBJ2-5; D gene ambiguous. Germline CDR1 is GTSNPN and CDR2 is SVGIG (reference sequence). Trimming took off 3 bases at V and 5 bases at J, with 13 bases between the two ends. The CDR3 runs to 13 residues. CDR3 residues: CAWSEDVGETQYF. DNA for the CDR3: TGTGCCTGGAGCGAGGACGTGGGGGAGACCCAGTACTTC.

This clone was observed a few times. The V call is TRBV15, the J call TRBJ2-7; D tentatively reads TRBD1 or TRBD2 (5 bases each). The CDR3 loop spans 14 amino acids. The V gene's germline CDR1 is LNHNV and CDR2 YYDKDF (reference sequence). V shed 4 bases and J shed 0 bases, with 10 bases lying between them. The CDR3 DNA reads as TGTGCCACCAGCATACCAGGGAGCTCCTACGAGCAGTACTTC. It encodes CATSIPGSSYEQYF.

This clone has a handful of counts. The rearrangement joins TRBV15 to TRBJ2-1; 7 positions match TRBD1. J was trimmed by 8 bases and V by 7 bases; bases with no gene match: 8. Germline V lookup: CDR1 LNHNV, CDR2 YYDKDF (reference sequence). This CDR3 comprises 13 residues. Written as DNA, the CDR3 is TGTGCCACCATCAGGACAGGTGGATATGAGCAGTTCTTC. Translating it yields CATIRTGGYEQFF.

This clone was counted a few times. This chain links TRBV5-4 with TRBJ2-5, with 8 bases identical to TRBD1. The germline V gene has CDR1 SGHNT and CDR2 YYREEE (reference sequence). The CDR3 is 13 amino acids. For the CDR3, the DNA is TGTGCAATCCAGGGGGCAGGCCAAGAGACCCAGTACTTC. This sequence encodes CAIQGAGQETQYF.

This clone was counted a few times. The chain uses TRBV18 and TRBJ2-1; a weak D match, TRBD2 (5 bases). Between the trimmed V and J ends, which lost 5 bases and 5 bases, there was a span of 13 bases. Per germline, CDR1 KGHSH and CDR2 LQKENI. The CDR3 loop spans 14 amino acids. DNA of the CDR3: TGTGCCAGCTCATTCGCGCAGGAGGACAATGAGCAGTTCTTC. Translated: CASSFAQEDNEQFF.

This clone was seen only a few times. The chain employs TRBV29-1 and TRBJ2-5; D uncertain. The germline V and J ends were trimmed by 2 bases and 5 bases, with 9 bases remaining between them. Per the germline V gene, CDR1 is SQVTM and CDR2 is ANQGSEA. The CDR3 is 12 residues long. CDR3 amino acids: CSVEIGLETQYF. Written as DNA, the CDR3 is TGCAGCGTTGAAATAGGGCTGGAGACCCAGTACTTC.